This entry concerns a single T cell receptor (beta chain). Its antigen is not known. The source of the sample is a study of OX40 agonist ivuxolimab in advanced cancers. General study findings and limits: Among the lowest peripheral clonal expansion occurred in 0.1-3.0 mg/kg partial responders. Clonal expansion from baseline to week 6 occurred in both CD4+ and CD8+ T cells. The mean number of expanded clones was higher in CD8+ T cells than in CD4+.

Sequenced by immunoSEQ multiplex PCR; TCRdb stores in-frame clones only, minus some. The sample lists about 77,000 clones; roughly 84% were seen once. Trimming took off 6 bases at V and 3 bases at J, with 12 bases between the two ends. The CDR3 is made up of 13 amino acids. Germline V CDR1 and CDR2: SNHLY, FYNNEI. The clonotype originates from an adult with an advanced solid tumor such as melanoma, head and neck, liver or kidney cancer. The J gene is TRBJ2-7, the V gene TRBV2; a possible D gene is TRBD1 (6 bases). The sequenced sample was CD4+ or CD8+ T cells sorted from blood, obtained in a trial of the OX40 agonist ivuxolimab. The CDR3 protein is CASSTDRIYEQYF. The CDR3 DNA sequence: TGTGCCAGCAGCACCGACAGGATCTACGAGCAGTACTTC.